This TCR beta chain derives from a study of cytomegalovirus exposure and HLA in healthy donors (dated by TCRdb to the late 2010s). Regarding the complete study: According to an earlier analysis of several hundred of the donors, some 180 million T cells yielded 90 million to 140 million unique TCR beta sequences and less than 300 Gb of sequence data. An early release covering 550 to 700 HLA-typed donors comprised roughly 300 gigabases of sequencing data and roughly 86 million unique TCR sequences. Of the roughly 420 genotyped donors, 81% were placed in the genetic ancestry cluster associated with self-reported Caucasian donors. The study aimed to test whether signatures of past pathogen exposure could be identified by cataloging public T cell receptors. The T cell repertoires of 550 to 850 subjects were profiled by immunosequencing and related to cytomegalovirus serostatus. Along with the roughly 710-subject first cohort, a separate validation cohort of over a hundred different subjects was used. To predict cytomegalovirus infection status, the study brought together high-throughput TCR immunosequencing, statistical association of individual TCRs with disease status, and machine learning. In a later analysis, previously published TCR beta repertoires from 550 to 750 donors were re-analyzed and high-resolution HLA genotyping was added so that TCR occurrence patterns could be studied. Rather than using new phenotypic data, the later analysis identified candidate immune exposures from TCR beta sequences and from how often those sequences occurred across donors. To decide whether each TCR beta V gene segment behaved as functional or pseudogenic, an earlier analysis of 587 of the donors relied on high-throughput TCR beta sequencing. Alongside the repertoire data, information on donor age, sex, ethnicity and CMV serostatus was compiled. A later genetic analysis used genome-wide SNP genotypes for 398 of the 666 donors, treating that subset as a discovery cohort. Every repertoire in the discovery cohort had been generated on one and the same sequencing platform. Both class I and class II loci were covered by HLA typing, at four-digit resolution. Typing coverage differed by locus: A, B, C, DRB1 and DQB1 were typed in roughly 620-640 donors, DQA1 in about 510, DPA1 in some 610, and DPB1 in just under 480. Several DR-DQ haplotypes were treated as single units for association and clustering because of strong linkage in the cohort. Among about 390 genotyped donors of the cohort, an average of about 240,000 unique TCR beta nucleotide sequences were sequenced per donor, around 20% of them non-productive.

The cohort consisted of some 730 healthy bone marrow donors. At the time of sampling, every cohort member was nominally healthy, though immune exposures that went unrecorded were likely present. The donor was CMV seropositive and belonged to the group of about 290 seropositive cohort members. Every donor gave a peripheral blood sample, and the peripheral blood mononuclear cells from that sample were used for TCR beta sequencing. Genomic DNA extraction from the blood cell samples was performed with the Qiagen DNeasy Blood Extraction Kit. This clone has just one count. Its target antigen remains unknown. No much larger clone exists at a distance of one base, and base qualities are not known. The paper's findings and limits, for the study overall: Because counts were too low, about 18 rarely observed V segments, including chromosome 9 orphons, were excluded from the earlier analysis of 587 of the donors. A cluster of highly shared sequence variants was judged likely to be a technical artifact of the sequencing pipeline. According to a later analysis, most CMV-associated TCR beta chains appeared to be HLA-restricted, and the HLA associations seemed to be driven largely by CMV exposure. It was suggested by the authors that the approach could potentially be generalized to other disease states and immunological phenotypes. Because some donors lacked HLA typing at each locus, the association tests relied only on the typed subset. Correlated functional status among segregating V segments might reflect linkage disequilibrium, but an unknown experimental factor could not be ruled out. Most TCR sequences were seen in very few donors, while some public TCRs were found in many individuals. The 87-base-pair reads could not distinguish some IMGT-functional V segments, including TRBV6-2 and TRBV6-3, so those segments were excluded. In vitro tests confirmed that a few of the cytomegalovirus-associated TCR beta chains recognize cytomegalovirus antigens. A further reported finding was that TCR beta sequences accurately predicted the HLA-A and HLA-B alleles for most subjects in the first cohort. In a later analysis, HLA-associated TCR beta chains were found to be more clonally expanded and to have lower generation probabilities than equally common non-associated chains. A later genetic analysis reported fewer N-insertions in productive TCRs among donors in an Asian-associated ancestry cluster than the roughly 650-donor mean. CMV serostatus was the only immune exposure information available for the cohort. Only TCR beta chains were sequenced in this cohort, and the absence of alpha or paired-chain data limited detectable features. V-gene and J-gene trimming of TCR beta chains was associated with a missense DCLRE1C variant in a later genetic analysis, and the association was replicated in an independent cohort. A later analysis found that TCR association rates varied across HLA loci, with DRB1 alleles showing the most associated TCRs and HLA-C alleles the fewest. The study gave a list of 150 to 200 TCR beta chains associated with cytomegalovirus. Strong co-occurrence of HLA alleles, especially DR and DQ, made assigning TCR associations to individual alleles difficult. At a false discovery rate of 0.05, a later analysis linked 16,951 TCR beta sequences to specific HLA alleles. In both the original and validation cohorts, the classifier was reported to diagnose cytomegalovirus status with high specificity and sensitivity. In an earlier analysis of some 640 of the donors, most TCR beta V segments were observed in productive rearrangements about 87% or about 30% of the time, broadly matching IMGT annotations. Sequencing depth was assumed to be roughly uniform across donors in the presence/absence analyses, though that assumption may not hold. In a later analysis, several top co-occurrence clusters were reported to appear linked to parvovirus B19, influenza, CMV and Epstein-Barr virus.

There are 15 amino acids in the CDR3, from cysteine to phenylalanine inclusive. Left in the record is the CDR3 DNA by itself, 45 bases read in frame from the first base. Per the germline V gene (reference sequence), SGHNT is the CDR1 and YYREEE is the CDR2. Preparation of the library involved the immunoSEQ multiplex PCR assay. A mixture of 60 forward primers for TCR Vbeta segments and 13 reverse primers for TCR Jbeta segments was used in the multiplex PCR. The CDR3 region of rearranged TCR beta genes was amplified from genomic DNA by a multiplex PCR assay. Amplified TCR beta libraries were sequenced as 87-base-pair reads on the Illumina HiSeq System. In the paper's pipeline: In a later analysis, some 80 million unique TCR beta chains were counted across the approximately 640 repertoires, and around 10 million of these chains were shared by at least two donors. A nearest-neighbor algorithm error-corrected the raw reads and collapsed the reads into unique sequences, merging closely related sequences to remove PCR and sequencing errors. To assign V, D and J gene segments, CDR3 sequences were aligned to IMGT reference sequences. Each retained sequence needed at least a six-nucleotide match to both a V gene segment and a J gene segment. Rearrangements were called productive when the CDR3 lacked stop codons and stayed in frame with V and J; all others were non-productive. Following IMGT convention, CDR3 was defined as the stretch from the second conserved V-encoded cysteine to the conserved J-encoded phenylalanine. The earlier analysis of around 640 of the donors excluded sequences that lacked an unambiguous match to a single V gene segment. An earlier analysis of a few hundred of the donors called V segments functional above 56.7% productive rearrangements and segregating when the between-donor standard deviation exceeded 5%. A statistical classification framework was built for diagnosing cytomegalovirus status from the catalog of TCR beta chain sequences. A later analysis assigned V and J genes by comparing TCR nucleotide sequences with IMGT/GENE-DB human TR gene sequences. Using the TCRdist pipeline, a later analysis assigned CDR3 sequences along with most-parsimonious VDJ recombination scenarios. A later analysis defined each TCR beta chain by its CDR3 amino acid sequence plus V-gene family, and excluded reads lacking a unique V-gene family. A later analysis removed 592 highly shared, low-generation-probability nucleotide sequences to deal with suspected cross-contamination and a sequencing artifact. For each public chain, a later analysis derived a clonal expansion index from normalized ranks of inferred template counts within each repertoire. In a later analysis, generation probabilities were computed using a VDJ recombination model fitted to out-of-frame rearrangements, and the results were checked against IGoR. In a later analysis, hypergeometric tests were used to score TCR-TCR, TCR-HLA and TCR-CMV co-occurrence, with a repertoire-size bias correction applied to TCR pairs. False discovery rates were estimated in a later analysis by permuting HLA or CMV assignments 20 times. In a later analysis, co-occurring TCRs were grouped using DBSCAN, and TCRdist sequence similarity was added for clustering within HLA-allele-positive subsets. Repertoires with fewer than 30,000 or more than 120,000 public chains were left out of co-occurrence clustering, as were a handful of repertoires with anomalous nucleotide sharing. TCRdb re-hosts the immuneACCESS table, in-frame sequences only. Its copies lack some clones; in the studies checked, an unresolved V gene accounts for under half of them, and the cause for the rest is not known. V and J calls and clone size come straight from that table; D and trimming were deduced from the DNA. The table for this sample lists under 200,000 clones; about two thirds of them were counted only once. The top ten constitute 3.5% to 5.5% of the sample.

Source material: PBMCs. The rearrangement joined TRBV5-4 to TRBJ2-5, with 10 junctional bases fitting TRBD2. The J call is uncertain, as TRBJ2-7 better fits the DNA end. The sequence was obtained from a woman aged 18-30 years in good health and CMV-seropositive. The CDR3 is CASSHGLAEIYEQYF. The nucleotide sequence reads as follows: TGTGCCAGCAGCCACGGACTAGCGGAGATTTACGAGCAGTACTTC.